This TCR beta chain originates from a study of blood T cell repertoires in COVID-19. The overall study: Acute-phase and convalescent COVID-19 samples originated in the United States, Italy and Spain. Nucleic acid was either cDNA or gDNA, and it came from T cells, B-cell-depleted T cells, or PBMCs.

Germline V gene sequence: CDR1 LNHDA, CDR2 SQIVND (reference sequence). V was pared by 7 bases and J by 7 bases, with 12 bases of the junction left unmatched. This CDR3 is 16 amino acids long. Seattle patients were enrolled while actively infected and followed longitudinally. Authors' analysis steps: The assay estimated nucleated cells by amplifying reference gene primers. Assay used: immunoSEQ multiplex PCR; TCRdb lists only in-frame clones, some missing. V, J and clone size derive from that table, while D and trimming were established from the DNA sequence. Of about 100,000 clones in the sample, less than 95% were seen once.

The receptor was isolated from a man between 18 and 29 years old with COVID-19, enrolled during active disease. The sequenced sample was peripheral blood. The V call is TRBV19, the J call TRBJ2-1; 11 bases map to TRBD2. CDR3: CASTDGGASGRNEQFF. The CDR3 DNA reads TGTGCCAGTACCGATGGGGGGGCTAGCGGGAGGAATGAGCAGTTCTTC.